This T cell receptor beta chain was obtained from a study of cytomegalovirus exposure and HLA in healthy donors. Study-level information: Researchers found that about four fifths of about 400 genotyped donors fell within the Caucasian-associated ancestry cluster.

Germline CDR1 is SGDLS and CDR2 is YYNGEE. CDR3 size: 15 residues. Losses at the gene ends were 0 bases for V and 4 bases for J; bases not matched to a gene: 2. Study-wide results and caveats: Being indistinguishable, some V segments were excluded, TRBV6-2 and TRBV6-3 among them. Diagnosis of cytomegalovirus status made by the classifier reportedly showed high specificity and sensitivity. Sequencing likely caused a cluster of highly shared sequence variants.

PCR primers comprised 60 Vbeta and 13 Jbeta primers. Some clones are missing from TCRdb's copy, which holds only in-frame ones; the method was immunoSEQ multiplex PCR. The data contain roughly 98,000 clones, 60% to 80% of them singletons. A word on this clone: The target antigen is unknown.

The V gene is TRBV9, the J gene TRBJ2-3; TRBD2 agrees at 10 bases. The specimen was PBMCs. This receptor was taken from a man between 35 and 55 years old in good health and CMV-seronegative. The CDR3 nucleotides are TGTGCCAGCAGCGTAGCAGCGGGGGGGCCAGATACGCAGTATTTT. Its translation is CASSVAAGGPDTQYF. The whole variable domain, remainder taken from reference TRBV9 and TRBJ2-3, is DSGVTQTPKHLITATGQRVTLRCSPRSGDLSVYWYQQSLDQGLQFLIQYYNGEERAKGNILERFSAQQFPDLHSELNLSSLELGDSALYFCASSVAAGGPDTQYFGPGTRLTVL.